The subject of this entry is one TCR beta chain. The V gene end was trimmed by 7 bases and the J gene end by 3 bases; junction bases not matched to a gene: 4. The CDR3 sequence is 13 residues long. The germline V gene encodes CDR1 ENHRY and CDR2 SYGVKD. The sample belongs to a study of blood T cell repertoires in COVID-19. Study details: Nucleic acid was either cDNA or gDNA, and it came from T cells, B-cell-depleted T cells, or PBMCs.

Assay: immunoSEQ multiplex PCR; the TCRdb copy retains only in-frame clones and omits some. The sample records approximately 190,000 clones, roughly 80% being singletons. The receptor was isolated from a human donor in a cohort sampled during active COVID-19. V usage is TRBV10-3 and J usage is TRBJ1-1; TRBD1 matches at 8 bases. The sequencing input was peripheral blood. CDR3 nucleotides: TGTGCCATCACGCAGGGGGCGGACACTGAAGCTTTCTTT. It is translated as CAITQGADTEAFF.